Listed below are T cell receptor beta chains from one sample, sequenced in a study of control samples from healthy donors and cancer patients. Clones were read by immunoSEQ multiplex PCR, and TCRdb kept only the in-frame ones, dropping some. The data show about 140,000 clones, roughly 92% seen once. The sample was blood. The receptors originated from a man aged 25-40 years in good health. Both conserved end residues are part of each CDR3. A D gene is named only where the DNA matches it firmly. Not every row has a clone size; where given, it reads once, few, many or a size class.

J: TRBJ2-2
length: 15
size: -
V: TRBV11-3
D: -
DNA: TGTGCCAGCAGCCGCACACTTGGGAACACCGGGGAGCTGTTTTTT
CDR3: CASSRTLGNTGELFF

J: TRBJ2-7
length: 15
size: -
V: TRBV18
D: -
DNA: TGTGCCAGCTCACTTCTCCTAGCGAGCAGCTACGAGCAGTACTTC
CDR3: CASSLLLASSYEQYF

J: TRBJ2-1
length: 13
size: few
V: TRBV4-2
D: -
DNA: TGTGCCAGCAGCCAAGATCTCTACAATGAGCAGTTCTTC
CDR3: CASSQDLYNEQFF

J: TRBJ1-1
length: 14
size: few
V: TRBV7-2
D: TRBD1
DNA: TGTGCCAGCAGCTGGACAGGGGGAAACACTGAAGCTTTCTTT
CDR3: CASSWTGGNTEAFF

J: TRBJ2-3
length: 13
size: -
V: TRBV10-3
D: -
DNA: TGTGCCATCAGTGAGTCAGCGACGGATACGCAGTATTTT
CDR3: CAISESATDTQYF

J: TRBJ1-5
length: 15
size: -
V: TRBV6-5
D: TRBD1
DNA: TGTGCCAGCAGTCCGACAGGGGTTGGCAATCAGCCCCAGCATTTT
CDR3: CASSPTGVGNQPQHF

J: TRBJ2-1
length: 16
size: -
V: TRBV5-4
D: TRBD2
DNA: TGTGCCAGCAGCAAGAAACTAGCGGGACTCTACAATGAGCAGTTCTTC
CDR3: CASSKKLAGLYNEQFF

J: TRBJ2-4
length: 13
size: -
V: TRBV12-3/TRBV12-4
D: -
DNA: TGTGCCAGCAGTCTCAAGGGAATTGGCATTCAGTACTTC
CDR3: CASSLKGIGIQYF

J: TRBJ1-4
length: 15
size: -
V: TRBV2
D: TRBD1
DNA: TGTGCCAGCAGGGATACCGGGACAGGGGTTAGAAAACTGTTTTTT
CDR3: CASRDTGTGVRKLFF

J: TRBJ1-1
length: 11
size: few
V: TRBV30
D: -
DNA: TGTGCCTGGGGGCACGGGACAGAAGCTTTCTTT
CDR3: CAWGHGTEAFF

J: TRBJ2-3
length: 16
size: -
V: TRBV7-8
D: -
DNA: TGTGCCAGCAGCTTAGGGGCTAGGAGGTACACAGATACGCAGTATTTT
CDR3: CASSLGARRYTDTQYF

J: TRBJ1-2
length: 15
size: once
V: TRBV5-6
D: -
DNA: TGTGCCAGCAGCACCGGGAAGATTTCTAACTATGGCTACACCTTC
CDR3: CASSTGKISNYGYTF

J: TRBJ2-5
length: 15
size: -
V: TRBV2
D: TRBD2
DNA: TGTGCCAGCAGTGAGGGGGTAGCGGGGGAAGAGACCCAGTACTTC
CDR3: CASSEGVAGEETQYF

J: TRBJ2-3
length: 17
size: -
V: TRBV3-1/TRBV3-2
D: TRBD2
DNA: TGTGCCAGCAGCCCCCGGGATAGCGGGAGGTACGCAGATACGCAGTATTTT
CDR3: CASSPRDSGRYADTQYF

J: TRBJ2-7
length: 11
size: few
V: TRBV11-2
D: -
DNA: TGTGCCAGCAGCCCTGCCAGGGGGCAGTACTTC
CDR3: CASSPARGQYF

J: TRBJ1-6
length: 12
size: -
V: TRBV12-3/TRBV12-4
D: -
DNA: TGTGCCAGCAGCTTAATTAGTTCACCCCTCCACTTT
CDR3: CASSLISSPLHF

J: TRBJ2-1
length: 15
size: -
V: TRBV9
D: TRBD2
DNA: TGTGCCAGCAGCGAAACTAGCGGGAGTTACAATGAGCAGTTCTTC
CDR3: CASSETSGSYNEQFF

J: TRBJ2-2
length: 16
size: -
V: TRBV29-1
D: TRBD2
DNA: TGCAGCGTTGGACAAACGACTAGCGGGGGCACCGGGGAGCTGTTTTTT
CDR3: CSVGQTTSGGTGELFF

J: TRBJ2-7
length: 16
size: -
V: TRBV29-1
D: -
DNA: TGCAGCGTTGATTTGGGCCAGGCCAAAAGCTCCTACGAGCAGTACTTC
CDR3: CSVDLGQAKSSYEQYF

J: TRBJ2-5
length: 15
size: -
V: TRBV27
D: TRBD1
DNA: TGTGCCAGCTCGGGACAGGGGGCTTCCTGGGAGACCCAGTACTTC
CDR3: CASSGQGASWETQYF

J: TRBJ2-7
length: 16
size: -
V: TRBV28
D: TRBD2
DNA: TGTGCCAGCAGTTTATCGGGACTAGCGAACTCCTACGAGCAGTACTTC
CDR3: CASSLSGLANSYEQYF

J: TRBJ2-5
length: 15
size: -
V: TRBV5-6
D: TRBD2
DNA: TGTGCCAGCAGCCGAGCGGGGACGTACCAAGAGACCCAGTACTTC
CDR3: CASSRAGTYQETQYF

J: TRBJ2-1
length: 19
size: -
V: TRBV5-6
D: TRBD2
DNA: TGTGCCAGCAGCCGACAACTAGCGGGAGGGCTATGGGTCTACAATGAGCAGTTCTTC
CDR3: CASSRQLAGGLWVYNEQFF

J: TRBJ2-2
length: 12
size: once
V: TRBV27
D: -
DNA: TGTGCCAGCAGTCAGTCTGTCGGGGAGCTGTTTTTT
CDR3: CASSQSVGELFF

J: TRBJ1-2
length: 14
size: -
V: TRBV4-2
D: -
DNA: TGTGCCAGCAGCCAGACGGACAGAGACTATGGCTACACCTTC
CDR3: CASSQTDRDYGYTF

J: TRBJ2-3
length: 11
size: -
V: TRBV28
D: -
DNA: TGTGCCAGCAGTTTATTGGATACGCAGTATTTT
CDR3: CASSLLDTQYF

J: TRBJ1-1
length: 15
size: -
V: TRBV5-6
D: -
DNA: TGTGCCAGCAGCTTGGGTCTGGTCCTGAACACTGAAGCTTTCTTT
CDR3: CASSLGLVLNTEAFF

J: TRBJ1-1
length: 16
size: -
V: TRBV7-9
D: -
DNA: TGTGCCAGCAGCCTTAGGATCCTCGGGCAGAACACTGAAGCTTTCTTT
CDR3: CASSLRILGQNTEAFF

J: TRBJ1-6
length: 14
size: -
V: TRBV6-5
D: TRBD1
DNA: TGTGCCAGCAGGACCGGGACAGAGAATTCACCCCTCCACTTT
CDR3: CASRTGTENSPLHF

J: TRBJ1-5
length: 14
size: -
V: TRBV6-1
D: -
DNA: TGTGCCAGCAGTTATCCCCATAGCAATCAGCCCCAGCATTTT
CDR3: CASSYPHSNQPQHF

J: TRBJ2-1
length: 17
size: -
V: TRBV14
D: TRBD2
DNA: TGTGCCAGCAGCCACCTAATGACTAGCGGGAGTTACCATGAGCAGTTCTTC
CDR3: CASSHLMTSGSYHEQFF

J: TRBJ2-5
length: 12
size: once
V: TRBV3-1/TRBV3-2
D: -
DNA: TGTGCCAGCAGCCAAGTTTTGGAGACCCAGTACTTC
CDR3: CASSQVLETQYF

J: TRBJ1-4
length: 16
size: -
V: TRBV7-2
D: TRBD1
DNA: TGTGCCAGCAAGCTTAACCCAACAGGGGGAGCCGCAAAACTGTTTTTT
CDR3: CASKLNPTGGAAKLFF

J: TRBJ1-2
length: 12
size: -
V: TRBV28
D: -
DNA: TGTGCCAGCAGTAACCAGGTCTATGGCTACACCTTC
CDR3: CASSNQVYGYTF

J: TRBJ2-7
length: 15
size: -
V: TRBV5-4
D: -
DNA: TGTGCCAGCAGCTCAGCAACGCGGGGGCCCTACGAGCAGTACTTC
CDR3: CASSSATRGPYEQYF

J: TRBJ2-7
length: 14
size: -
V: TRBV4-1
D: -
DNA: TGCGCCAGCAGCGGCTCAACAGGGAGGGACGAGCAGTACTTC
CDR3: CASSGSTGRDEQYF

J: TRBJ2-5
length: 19
size: -
V: TRBV11-3
D: TRBD2
DNA: TGTGCCAGCAGCTTTCTCTCCACCAGCGGGAGAAAAGGGCAAGAGACCCAGTACTTC
CDR3: CASSFLSTSGRKGQETQYF

J: TRBJ2-7
length: 14
size: -
V: TRBV9
D: TRBD2
DNA: TGTGCCAGCAGCCCTAGCGGTTCATTCTACGAGCAGTACTTC
CDR3: CASSPSGSFYEQYF

J: TRBJ2-2
length: 15
size: -
V: TRBV18
D: -
DNA: TGTGCCAGCTCACCTGGCGGCCGGGGCACCGGGGAGCTGTTTTTT
CDR3: CASSPGGRGTGELFF

J: TRBJ2-1
length: 13
size: -
V: TRBV5-1
D: -
DNA: TGCGCCAGCAGCCTCGACACCTACAATGAGCAGTTCTTC
CDR3: CASSLDTYNEQFF

J: TRBJ2-7
length: 14
size: -
V: TRBV11-2
D: -
DNA: TGTGCCAGCAGCTTAGCCCAGGGGAACTACGAGCAGTACTTC
CDR3: CASSLAQGNYEQYF

J: TRBJ2-2
length: 17
size: -
V: TRBV9
D: TRBD1
DNA: TGTGCCAGCAGCGTAGGGTCCGGGACAGGGGGCACCGGGGAGCTGTTTTTT
CDR3: CASSVGSGTGGTGELFF

J: TRBJ2-2
length: 16
size: -
V: TRBV2
D: TRBD2
DNA: TGTGCCAGCAGATCGGGACTAGCGAAGAATACCGGGGAGCTGTTTTTT
CDR3: CASRSGLAKNTGELFF

J: TRBJ2-7
length: 17
size: -
V: TRBV28
D: TRBD2
DNA: TGTGCCAGCACCCTGGGAGGGAGGGTTAGTCTCGCGGTCGAGCAGTACTTC
CDR3: CASTLGGRVSLAVEQYF

J: TRBJ2-3
length: 15
size: once
V: TRBV3-1/TRBV3-2
D: TRBD2
DNA: TGTGCCAGCAGCCTACGGGAGGGCGGCGCAGATACGCAGTATTTT
CDR3: CASSLREGGADTQYF

J: TRBJ2-1
length: 15
size: -
V: TRBV6-5
D: TRBD1
DNA: TGTGCCAGCAGTTTCCGGGACAGGGGAATCAATGAGCAGTTCTTC
CDR3: CASSFRDRGINEQFF

J: TRBJ2-1
length: 17
size: once
V: TRBV2
D: -
DNA: TGTGCCAGCAGTCGAACCCCCGCCCCGGGACGGAACAATGAGCAGTTCTTC
CDR3: CASSRTPAPGRNNEQFF

J: TRBJ1-4
length: 13
size: -
V: TRBV5-4
D: -
DNA: TGTGCCAGCAGCTTGCTTCCGAATGAAAAACTGTTTTTT
CDR3: CASSLLPNEKLFF

J: TRBJ2-4
length: 16
size: medium-sized
V: TRBV28
D: TRBD1
DNA: TGTGCCAGCAGTCTCCCCGGGACAGGGCTAGAAAATCTGCAGTACTTC
CDR3: CASSLPGTGLENLQYF

J: TRBJ2-5
length: 11
size: -
V: TRBV20-1
D: -
DNA: TGCAGTGCCGCCCTTAAGGAGACCCAGTACTTC
CDR3: CSAALKETQYF

J: TRBJ2-1
length: 11
size: -
V: TRBV20-1
D: TRBD2
DNA: TGCAGTGCTAGACTAGCGGGAGAGCAGTTCTTC
CDR3: CSARLAGEQFF

J: TRBJ2-1
length: 12
size: once
V: TRBV11-2
D: -
DNA: TGTGCCAGCAGCACCAACTTCGATGAGCAGTTCTTC
CDR3: CASSTNFDEQFF

J: TRBJ1-6
length: 15
size: -
V: TRBV7-2
D: -
DNA: TGTGCCAGCAGCTTCCGGGAGGGTGGCAATTCACCCCTCCACTTT
CDR3: CASSFREGGNSPLHF

J: TRBJ1-6
length: 14
size: -
V: TRBV28
D: -
DNA: TGTGCCAGCAGTTTGGCTCTTGGGAATTCACCCCTCCACTTT
CDR3: CASSLALGNSPLHF

J: TRBJ2-1
length: 13
size: -
V: TRBV30
D: -
DNA: TGTGCCTGCAGTGGGCTACCCGACAATGAGCAGTTCTTC
CDR3: CACSGLPDNEQFF

J: TRBJ1-1
length: 11
size: few
V: TRBV10-2
D: -
DNA: TGCGCCAGCAGTGAAAACACTGAAGCTTTCTTT
CDR3: CASSENTEAFF

J: TRBJ1-1
length: 15
size: once
V: TRBV2
D: TRBD1
DNA: TGTGCCAGCAGTAATACAGGGGGCGCGGACACTGAAGCTTTCTTT
CDR3: CASSNTGGADTEAFF

J: TRBJ2-3
length: 15
size: once
V: TRBV6-2/TRBV6-3
D: TRBD1
DNA: TGTGCCAGCAGTTACTCCGGGACAGGGGTAGATACGCAGTATTTT
CDR3: CASSYSGTGVDTQYF

J: TRBJ1-5
length: 16
size: -
V: TRBV7-2
D: -
DNA: TGTGCCAGCAGCTTAGACCCCTCTAGGGGGAATCAGCCCCAGCATTTT
CDR3: CASSLDPSRGNQPQHF

J: TRBJ1-2
length: 15
size: once
V: TRBV7-8
D: TRBD1
DNA: TGTGCCAGCAGCTCCGGACAGGGAAACTTCTATGGCTACACCTTC
CDR3: CASSSGQGNFYGYTF